The next 28 T cell receptor beta chains were all read from a single sample in a study of T-cell memory formation after mild COVID-19. TCRdb used MiXCR to reprocess the 5' RACE reads, holding one entry per CDR3 protein. The table records approximately 290,000 distinct CDR3 sequences, under 8.5% of them present only once. Input material: PBMCs or a T cell subset sorted from them (not recorded which). The receptors derive from a man aged 18 to 30 who had mild COVID-19 (a few samples of this study predate the infection). Cell type and time point are not known.

The V gene is TRBV7-2, the J gene TRBJ2-3, with 12 positions matching TRBD2. The CDR3 consists of 18 residues. With V trimmed by 4 bases and J by 3 bases, 11 bases remained unmatched. The germline V gene encodes CDR1 SGHTA and CDR2 FQGNSA. CDR3: CASSSASTSGGSTDTQYF. Written as DNA, the CDR3 is TGTGCCAGCAGCTCGGCCTCTACTAGCGGGGGGTCGACAGATACGCAGTATTTT.

Only a few counts were recorded for this clonotype. This chain joins TRBV3-1 and TRBJ2-5; no clear D. Deletions cut 1 base from V and 1 base from J, with 4 bases between. The CDR3 sequence is 13 residues long. Germline V gene sequence: CDR1 LGHDT, CDR2 YNNKEL (reference sequence). The DNA for the CDR3 is TGTGCCAGCAGCCAAGTCGGCCAAGAGACCCAGTACTTC. This encodes CASSQVGQETQYF.

This sequence joins TRBV29-1 and TRBJ2-5, with 14 bases matching TRBD2. The CDR3 covers 19 residues. V shed 3 bases, J shed 2 bases, and the junction held 14 bases outside the gene matches. Looked up from germline, CDR1 is SQVTM and CDR2 is ANQGSEA. DNA of the CDR3: TGCAGCGTTGAGCCTATGACTAGCGGGGGGGCCTACGGGCAAGAGACCCAGTACTTC. Translation gives CSVEPMTSGGAYGQETQYF.

This clonotype was seen a handful of times. The chain combines TRBV19 with TRBJ2-7; tentatively, D is TRBD2 (5 bases). The CDR3 length is 13 residues. Trimming stripped 3 bases from V and 9 bases from J, with 15 bases between. The germline CDR1 and CDR2 sequences are LNHDA and SQIVND (reference sequence). The CDR3 region is CASSIGPRERQYF. The CDR3 nucleotides read TGTGCCAGTAGTATTGGCCCGAGGGAGCGGCAGTACTTC.

This chain connects TRBV12-3 or TRBV12-4 to TRBJ1-1, with D maybe TRBD1 (5 bases). This CDR3 has 14 residues. Trimming took 6 bases from V and 4 from J, leaving 15 bases between them. The CDR3 sequence is CASSSGRVGTEAFF. Written as DNA, the CDR3 is TGTGCCAGCAGCTCGGGACGGGTGGGCACTGAAGCTTTCTTT.

A few counts support this clonotype. J is TRBJ2-7 and V is TRBV6-2 or TRBV6-3; 7 bases agree with TRBD2. Per the germline V gene, CDR1 is MNHEY and CDR2 is SVGEGT. Trimming cost V 5 bases and J 2 bases; bases outside gene matches: 3. There are 13 residues in the CDR3. The CDR3 is CASSKRGTYEQYF. CDR3 in DNA: TGTGCCAGCAGTAAGCGGGGAACCTACGAGCAGTACTTC.

This clonotype has just a few counts. V usage is TRBV4-2 and J usage is TRBJ2-2, with 8 bases lining up with TRBD2. V shed 5 bases, J shed 1 base, and the junction held 3 bases outside the gene matches. This CDR3 spans 15 amino acids. Germline loops: CDR1 LGHNA, CDR2 YNFKEQ. CDR3: CASSAAGENTGELFF. As DNA, the CDR3 is TGTGCCAGCAGCGCAGCGGGGGAGAACACCGGGGAGCTGTTTTTT.

As regards this clonotype: No conserved phenylalanine or tryptophan ends this CDR3, so it is likely a read error. The CDR3 sequence is CASSVYQGGGPYNEQFL. The DNA of the CDR3 is TGTGCCAGCAGCGTCTACCAGGGTGGGGGTCCCTACAATGAGCAGTTCTTA. The chain has TRBV9 and TRBJ2-1; D may correspond to TRBD1 or TRBD2 (5 bases each). This CDR3 spans 17 amino acids. V lost 2 bases to trimming and J lost 2 bases, with 17 bases between them. The germline V gene has CDR1 SGDLS and CDR2 YYNGEE.

This clonotype was observed at least ten times. J is TRBJ2-3 and V is TRBV5-1; D is perhaps TRBD1 (6 bases). V lost 6 bases, J lost 2 bases, and 22 bases lay in between. This CDR3 has 17 residues. Germline V CDR1 and CDR2: SGHRS, YFSETQ. The DNA for the CDR3 is TGCGCCAGCACGCTTGGGATATCGGGACACTCCACAGATACGCAGTATTTT. It yields the protein CASTLGISGHSTDTQYF.

This clonotype was observed a handful of times. The J gene is TRBJ1-5, the V gene TRBV6-2 or TRBV6-3, with TRBD1 as a possible D gene (5 bases). Germline CDR1 reads MNHEY; CDR2 reads SVGEGT. This CDR3 spans 14 amino acids. The V end was cut by 6 bases, the J end by 9 bases, with 18 bases between. In DNA, the CDR3 is TGTGCCAGCAGCCCCCGGGACGCCTGGGGGCCCCAGCATTTT. Translating gives CASSPRDAWGPQHF.

The genes are TRBV12-3 or TRBV12-4 and TRBJ2-5; 8 bases map to TRBD2. The CDR3 is 14 amino acids. V lost 6 bases and J lost 4; bases outside the gene matches: 7. The CDR3 DNA sequence: TGTGCCAGCAGAGAATCGGGGGGGCGAGAGACCCAGTACTTC. This translates into CASRESGGRETQYF.

The V and J genes are TRBV5-1 and TRBJ1-3; 7 bases fit TRBD1. V trimming: 4 bases; J trimming: 2 bases; junction bases outside the gene matches: 9. CDR1 and CDR2 from the germline V gene are SGHRS and YFSETQ. The CDR3 runs 16 residues. CDR3 DNA: TGCGCCAGCAGCCCATCGGGACAGAAAGCTGGAAACACCATATATTTT. This gives the protein CASSPSGQKAGNTIYF.

This clonotype was picked up many times. The chain is built from TRBV6-2 or TRBV6-3 and TRBJ2-1; perhaps TRBD1 as D (6 bases). The V end lost 5 bases, the J end lost 9 bases, and 14 bases lay between the germline ends. CDR1 and CDR2 (germline): MNHEY, SVGEGT. This CDR3 spans 13 amino acids. The CDR3 loop reads CASSDNRVREQFF. CDR3 DNA sequence: TGTGCCAGCAGTGACAACAGGGTCCGTGAGCAGTTCTTC.

This clonotype has at least ten counts. The chain combines TRBV7-6 with TRBJ1-2; D is ambiguous. The CDR3 spans 13 residues. In germline, CDR1 is SGHVS, CDR2 FNYEAQ. Trimming pared 5 bases from V and 5 bases from J, leaving 12 bases between. The CDR3 loop is CASSPGGGYGYTF. CDR3 bases: TGTGCCAGCAGCCCAGGCGGAGGGTATGGCTACACCTTC.

This clonotype has a count of ten or more. This chain joins TRBV7-8 and TRBJ1-2; 9 nucleotides line up with TRBD1. CDR3 length: 14 amino acids. The germline V gene encodes CDR1 SGHVS and CDR2 FQNEAQ. V gave up 0 bases and J gave up 8 bases; unmatched junction bases: 4. CDR3 amino acids: CASSLAGQGTGYTF. The CDR3 nucleotides read TGTGCCAGCAGCTTAGCCGGACAGGGGACAGGCTACACCTTC.

DNA of the CDR3: TGCAGTGCTAGAATGGCGGAGCGGGACTACGAGCAGTACGTC. Translating it yields CSARMAERDYEQYV. The chain has TRBV20-1 and TRBJ2-7, with TRBD2 matching 7 bases. The germline CDR1 and CDR2 sequences are DFQATT and SNEGSKA (reference sequence). CDR3 length: 14 amino acids. V shed 2 bases and J 3 bases; nucleotides not matched to a gene: 7.

The sample holds a few counts of this clonotype. V usage is TRBV10-3 and J usage is TRBJ2-1; D not certain. The CDR3 length is 14 residues. V was shortened by 0 bases and J by 8 bases, with 11 bases between the two germline ends. Germline loops: CDR1 ENHRY, CDR2 SYGVKD. The CDR3 loop reads CAISESPHPDEQFF. In DNA form, the CDR3 reads TGTGCCATCAGTGAGTCTCCCCACCCGGATGAGCAGTTCTTC.

This clonotype was seen a handful of times. This chain connects TRBV19 to TRBJ1-1; D is possibly TRBD1 (5 bases). CDR3 length equals 13 residues. Germline values: CDR1 LNHDA, CDR2 SQIVND (reference sequence). Trimming removed 10 bases from V and 5 bases from J, with 17 bases in between. The CDR3 protein is CATGMGRWTEAFF. CDR3 DNA: TGTGCCACGGGGATGGGACGATGGACTGAAGCTTTCTTT.

This sequence joins TRBV29-1 and TRBJ2-7; TRBD1 matches at 9 bases. After removal of 4 bases from V and 0 bases from J, the junction contained 10 bases not matched to a gene. The CDR3 spans 16 residues. Germline V gene lookup returns CDR1 SQVTM and CDR2 ANQGSEA. The CDR3 protein is CSVVIWGTGSSYEQYF. The DNA for the CDR3 is TGCAGCGTTGTAATCTGGGGGACAGGGAGCTCCTACGAGCAGTACTTC.

The chain employs TRBV20-1 and TRBJ2-3, with D hard to call. V was clipped by 0 bases and J by 0 bases, with 4 bases between them. Germline values: CDR1 DFQATT, CDR2 SNEGSKA (reference sequence). The CDR3 length is 13 residues. In DNA, the CDR3 is TGCAGTGCTAGAGATGAAAGCACAGATACGCAGTATTTT. Amino acids: CSARDESTDTQYF.

This clonotype was counted between two and nine times. The chain has TRBV7-9 and TRBJ1-6, with TRBD1 matching over 7 bases. V trimming: 2 bases; J trimming: 7 bases; junction bases outside the gene matches: 8. The CDR3 loop spans 16 amino acids. CDR1 is SEHNR and CDR2 is FQNEAQ in the germline V gene (reference sequence). The CDR3 loop reads CASSLIGRDRNSPLHF. The CDR3 DNA sequence: TGTGCCAGCAGCTTAATTGGTAGGGACAGAAATTCACCCCTCCACTTT.

This clonotype has more than one count but fewer than ten. In nucleotides, the CDR3 is TGCAGTGCTAGAACCCCCACAGCGGGGGGAGAGACCCAGTACTTC. Its protein is CSARTPTAGGETQYF. The rearrangement links TRBV20-1 to TRBJ2-5; 9 positions agree with TRBD2. V lost 2 bases, J lost 4 bases, and 8 bases stayed unmatched. Germline CDR1 reads DFQATT; CDR2 reads SNEGSKA (reference sequence). The CDR3 covers 15 residues.

The rearrangement joins TRBV12-3 or TRBV12-4 to TRBJ1-1; D gene unclear. V lost 6 bases to trimming and J lost 5 bases, with 13 bases between them. The CDR3 has 13 amino acids. The CDR3 DNA is TGTGCCAGCAGCTCGGACGTGGGGACTGAAGCTTTCTTT. It yields the protein CASSSDVGTEAFF.

This clonotype was counted ten times or more. The rearrangement links TRBV5-1 to TRBJ2-2; 8 bases fit TRBD2. J lost 2 bases, V lost 2 bases, and 2 bases had no gene match. CDR3 length: 15 amino acids. Germline loops: CDR1 SGHRS, CDR2 YFSETQ. CDR3 loop: CASSLAGVNTGELFF. DNA of the CDR3: TGCGCCAGCAGCTTAGCGGGAGTCAACACCGGGGAGCTGTTTTTT.

As regards this clonotype: This clone may be a read error of a much larger clone one base away. V is TRBV12-3 or TRBV12-4 and J is TRBJ1-2; D is uncertain. This CDR3 has 13 residues. With 6 bases removed from V and 2 bases from J, the gap between germline ends came to 10 bases. CDR3: CASSPKGNYGYTF. The DNA for the CDR3 is TGTGCCAGCAGCCCCAAAGGGAACTATGGCTACACCTTC.

This clonotype was counted only a few times. The V and J genes are TRBV28 and TRBJ1-5; TRBD1 matches 7 bases. This CDR3 has 14 residues. The ends lost 5 bases at V and 7 bases at J; junction bases unmatched: 8. Per the germline V gene, CDR1 is MDHEN and CDR2 is SYDVKM. The CDR3 loop is CASSDREWIQPQHF. CDR3 nucleotide sequence: TGTGCCAGCAGTGACAGGGAGTGGATACAGCCCCAGCATTTT.

The chain combines TRBV5-1 with TRBJ2-2; D gene uncertain. This CDR3 is 14 amino acids long. Trimming cost V 4 bases and J 0 bases, with 7 bases left between them. In germline, CDR1 is SGHRS, CDR2 YFSETQ. DNA for the CDR3: TGCGCCAGCAGCGTCGACCCGAACACCGGGGAGCTGTTTTTT. It yields the protein CASSVDPNTGELFF.

The rearrangement links TRBV29-1 to TRBJ1-1; the D is unclear. The germline V and J ends were trimmed by 6 bases and 4 bases, with 15 bases remaining between them. Germline V lookup: CDR1 SQVTM, CDR2 ANQGSEA. The CDR3 spans 13 residues. The CDR3 loop is CSVWGTGGTEAFF. The CDR3 DNA reads TGCAGCGTGTGGGGAACGGGCGGCACTGAAGCTTTCTTT.